This TCR beta chain was sequenced in a study of response to subunit inactivated influenza vaccine (dated by TCRdb to the late 2010s). Background for the entire study: Deep quantitative profiling of the T cell receptor repertoire was used in the study to follow responses to a trivalent subunit inactivated influenza vaccine.

Overall study results and their limits: It was suggested by the authors that each seasonal influenza vaccination may recruit only a limited number of new T cells.

This clonotype was counted a few times. This receptor's antigen is unknown. Per-base quality was not reported, and no clone a single base away is much larger than it. Germline trimming amounts to 5 bases on V and 6 bases on J, with 10 as the count of junction bases outside the gene matches. From its cysteine to its phenylalanine, the CDR3 spans 14 amino acids. Solely the CDR3 DNA is kept, with 42 bases framed from the first base. The germline V gene (reference sequence) specifies DFQATT as CDR1 and SNEGSKA as CDR2. The library was generated by RT-PCR. Sequencing was performed on an Illumina HiSeq 2500. Starting from the raw public reads, TCRdb applied fastp trimming at Q25, assembled clones with MiXCR and retained in-frame beta chains. Here each entry gathers all rows of one CDR3 protein and keeps the most common genes and DNA. The sample records roughly 620,000 distinct CDR3 sequences, 10% to 12% of which are singletons. The top ten clonotypes cover about 10% of the sample.

This same sample was also taken into another study, of T cells expressing NK-cell markers. As the second study states: TCR beta cDNA libraries were prepared using 5'RACE template switching, which introduced a universal primer site and unique molecular identifiers. Three sorted T-cell subsets (CD3+CD56+NKG2C+, CD3+CD56+NKG2C- and CD3+CD56-NKG2C+) from seven to nine donors had their TCR beta-chain repertoires profiled. Seven of the eight sequenced donors were HCMV-seropositive and one was HCMV-seronegative. To restrict sorting to alphabetaTCR-expressing T cells, an anti-gammadeltaTCR antibody was added in several experiments. For several donors, the dominant CD3+CD56+NKG2C+ clonotypes were among the top 10 CD8+ clonotypes and accounted for about 1.0-7.5% of CD8+ T cells. Those dominant clonotypes were again the most abundant among CD3+CD56-NKG2C+ cells in a few donors, at roughly 25-60.1%. Whether the expanded NKG2C-expressing T cell clones were specific for HCMV antigens was left unclear. The eight sequenced donors were randomly selected healthy volunteers, three men and five women. HCMV-specific IgG was detected in serum with a commercial ELISA kit to determine HCMV serostatus. Peripheral blood mononuclear cells were isolated from blood by Ficoll density gradient centrifugation. Bulk peripheral blood T-cell repertoires were additionally sequenced from unsorted PBMC for over five donors. cDNA synthesis was primed from the TCR beta constant segment and was followed by two successive PCR amplification steps. Illumina HiSeq 2000/2500, MiSeq or NextSeq was used to sequence libraries as 2 x 150 bp reads. MIGEC handled demultiplexing of the reads and grouping by UMI, while MiTCR was used to assemble and quantify clonotypes. Only TCR cDNA sequences supported by at least two reads were kept to exclude erroneous sequences. The tcR package was used for downstream repertoire analysis, with clonotypes matched between fractions based on CDR3 nucleotide sequence plus V segment. VDJmatch was used to annotate antigen specificity against VDJdb, with one amino acid substitution in CDR3 permitted.

The material sequenced was PBMCs from blood, taken on the day of vaccination. The rearranged segments are TRBV20-1 and TRBJ2-7, and TRBD2 aligns with 10 junction nucleotides. The origin of this receptor is a man in his fifties who received an inactivated influenza vaccine. Donor details come from another sample of the same person, matched by shared clones. The DNA reads TGCAGTGCTCCGGTCTTAGCGGGGGGTCTCGAGCAGTACTTC. This yields the protein CSAPVLAGGLEQYF.